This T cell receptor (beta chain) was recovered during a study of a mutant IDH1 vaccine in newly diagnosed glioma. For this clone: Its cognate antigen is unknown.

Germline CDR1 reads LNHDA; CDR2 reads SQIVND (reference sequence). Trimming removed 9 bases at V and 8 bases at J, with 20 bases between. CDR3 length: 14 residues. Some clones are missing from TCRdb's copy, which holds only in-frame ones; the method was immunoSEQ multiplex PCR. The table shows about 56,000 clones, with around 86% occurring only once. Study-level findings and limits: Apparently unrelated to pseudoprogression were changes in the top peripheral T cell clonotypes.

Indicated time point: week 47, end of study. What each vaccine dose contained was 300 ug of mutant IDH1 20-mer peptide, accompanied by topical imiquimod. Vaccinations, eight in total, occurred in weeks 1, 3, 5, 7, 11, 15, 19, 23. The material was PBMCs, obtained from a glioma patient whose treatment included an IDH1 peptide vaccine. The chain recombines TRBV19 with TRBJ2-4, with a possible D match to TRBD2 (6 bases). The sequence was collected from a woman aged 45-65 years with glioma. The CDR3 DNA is TGTGCCAGCACAAAAGGAGGGTCCGGGTACATTCAGTACTTC. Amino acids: CASTKGGSGYIQYF.